The 8 T cell receptor beta chains below come from one sample, sequenced in a study of blood T cell repertoires in COVID-19 (TCRdb year 2020). Library preparation was by the immunoSEQ multiplex PCR assay. Drawn from immuneACCESS, this table holds only the in-frame rearrangements with V and J called that TCRdb kept. Clones are partly lost; checked studies trace under half to an unresolved V gene and leave the rest unexplained. The sample yields tens of thousands of clones; 91% were counted once. The ten largest account for under 6.5% of the sample. The sample comprised peripheral blood. These receptors came from a human donor in a cohort sampled during active COVID-19.

This clone occurred a few times. The chain joins TRBV5-1 to TRBJ2-2; tentatively, D is TRBD1 (5 bases). This CDR3 comprises 15 residues. In germline, CDR1 is SGHRS, CDR2 YFSETQ. V was pared by 3 bases and J by 0 bases, with 9 bases between. The CDR3 nucleotides read TGCGCCAGCAGCTCTGGGGCTACGAACACCGGGGAGCTGTTTTTT. As protein: CASSSGATNTGELFF.

The table lists this clone with a count of one. The gene calls are TRBV9 and TRBJ2-5; 8 nucleotides align to TRBD2. CDR3 size: 19 residues. Trimming took 4 bases from V and 1 from J; bases not matched to a gene: 18. CDR1 is SGDLS, CDR2 YYNGEE, per germline. The CDR3 bases are TGTGCCAGCAGCCCTAGGATCGGGGGAGCGGGGGATATCCAAGAGACCCAGTACTTC. Protein product: CASSPRIGGAGDIQETQYF.

This chain joins TRBV3-1 (or the pseudogene TRBV3-2) and TRBJ2-7, with TRBD1 as a possible D gene (5 bases). Germline V gives CDR1 LGHDT, CDR2 YNNKEL (reference sequence). V gave up 4 bases and J gave up 7 bases, with 11 bases separating them. The CDR3 has 12 residues. CDR3 bases: TGTGCCAGCAGCCCCAGGGTCGGGGAGCAGTACTTC. Translation gives CASSPRVGEQYF.

The J gene is TRBJ2-1, the V gene TRBV5-8, with 11 bases that match TRBD2. Germline loops: CDR1 SGHTS, CDR2 YDEGEE. V was pared by 0 bases and J by 3 bases, with 8 bases of the junction left unmatched. The CDR3 consists of 18 residues. CDR3 region: CASSLALAGGQFYNEQFF. The DNA of the CDR3 is TGTGCCAGCAGCTTGGCCCTAGCGGGGGGTCAGTTCTACAATGAGCAGTTCTTC.

This sequence joins TRBV5-4 and TRBJ1-3, with 7 bases fitting TRBD1. The CDR3 totals 16 residues. V gave up 4 bases and J gave up 2 bases; unmatched junction bases: 9. Germline assignment: CDR1 SGHNT and CDR2 YYREEE (reference sequence). In DNA form, the CDR3 reads TGTGCCAGCAGCCTAGGACAGGTTTTCGCTGGAAACACCATATATTTT. Its translation: CASSLGQVFAGNTIYF.

This clone has more than one count but fewer than ten. This likely comes from a read error, as the CDR3 has no conserved phenylalanine or tryptophan at its end. The DNA is omitted, as the CDR3 cannot be located on it reliably, and the CDR3 follows TCRdb's listing. V and J are TRBV7-7 and TRBJ1-1. Germline V gene data show CDR1 as SSHAT and CDR2 as FNYEAQ (reference sequence). 15 amino acids form the CDR3, both terminal residues included. CDR3 region: CASSKLPRPGGAKGL.

This clone was observed once. This rearrangement joins TRBV19 to TRBJ2-1; 8 nucleotides agree with TRBD1. The germline V gene encodes CDR1 LNHDA and CDR2 SQIVND (reference sequence). The CDR3 has 17 residues. V trimming: 5 bases; J trimming: 1 base; junction bases outside the gene matches: 10. The CDR3 region is CASSPEDRVRSYNEQFF. The CDR3 nucleotides read TGTGCCAGTAGTCCAGAGGACAGGGTACGGTCCTACAATGAGCAGTTCTTC. The full variable domain, rest sourced from reference TRBV19 and TRBJ2-1, is DGGITQSPKYLFRKEGQNVTLSCEQNLNHDAMYWYRQDPGQGLRLIYYSQIVNDFQKGDIAEGYSVSREKKESFPLTVTSAQKNPTAFYLCASSPEDRVRSYNEQFFGPGTRLTVL.

This clone was recorded once. The chain is built from TRBV27 and TRBJ1-1; D perhaps matches TRBD1 (5 bases). V was pared by 3 bases and J by 0 bases, with 11 bases between. In germline, CDR1 is MNHEY, CDR2 SMNVEV (reference sequence). The CDR3 extends over 15 amino acids. The CDR3 protein is CASSLTVALNTEAFF. CDR3 coding DNA: TGTGCCAGCAGTTTGACAGTAGCTTTGAACACTGAAGCTTTCTTT.